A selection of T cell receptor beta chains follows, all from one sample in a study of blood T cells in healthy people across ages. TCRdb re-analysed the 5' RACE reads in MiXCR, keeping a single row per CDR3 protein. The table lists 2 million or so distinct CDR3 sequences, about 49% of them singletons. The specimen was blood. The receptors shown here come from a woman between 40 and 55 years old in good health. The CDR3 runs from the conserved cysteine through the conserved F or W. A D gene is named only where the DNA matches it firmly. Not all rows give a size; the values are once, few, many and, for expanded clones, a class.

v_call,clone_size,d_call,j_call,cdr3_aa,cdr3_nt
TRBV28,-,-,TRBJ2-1,CASRPLLTNEQFF,TGTGCCAGCAGGCCCCTCCTAACCAATGAGCAGTTCTTC
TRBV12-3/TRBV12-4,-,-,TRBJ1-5,CASSFPGAGNQPQHF,TGTGCCAGCAGTTTTCCGGGGGCGGGCAATCAGCCCCAGCATTTT
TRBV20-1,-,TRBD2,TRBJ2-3,CSARDRFRLAGVEDTQYF,TGCAGTGCTAGAGATCGATTTAGGCTAGCGGGGGTGGAAGATACGCAGTATTTT
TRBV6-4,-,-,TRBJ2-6,CASSIFSGANVLTF,TGTGCCAGCTCGATTTTCTCTGGGGCCAACGTCCTGACTTTC
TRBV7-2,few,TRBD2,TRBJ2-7,CASSRLAVRTNEQYF,TGTGCCAGCAGCCGACTAGCGGTCCGGACGAACGAGCAGTACTTC
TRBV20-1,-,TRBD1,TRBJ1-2,CSASKGRDRGYGYTF,TGCAGTGCTAGTAAGGGCCGGGACAGGGGGTATGGCTACACCTTC
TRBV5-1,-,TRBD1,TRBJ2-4,CASSPTWDRQNIQYF,TGCGCCAGCAGCCCCACCTGGGACAGACAAAACATTCAGTACTTC
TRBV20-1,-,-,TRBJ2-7,CSAAGEILPYEQYF,TGCAGTGCCGCTGGGGAAATACTCCCCTACGAGCAGTACTTC
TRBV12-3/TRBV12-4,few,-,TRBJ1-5,CASSPNSYNQPQHF,TGTGCCAGCAGCCCCAACAGCTACAATCAGCCCCAGCATTTT
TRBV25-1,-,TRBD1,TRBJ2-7,CASSDQHRGAKNIRYF,TGTGCCAGCAGTGACCAACACAGGGGGGCCAAAAACATTCGGTACTTC
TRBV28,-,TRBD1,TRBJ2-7,CASSSIGTDSYEQYF,TGTGCCAGCAGTTCGATCGGGACAGACTCCTACGAGCAGTACTTC
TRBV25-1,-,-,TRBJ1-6,CASSETLGAGRNSPLHF,TGTGCCAGCAGTGAAACCCTCGGGGCAGGGAGAAATTCACCCCTCCACTTT
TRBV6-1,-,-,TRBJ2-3,CASSGAYSTDTQYF,TGTGCCAGCAGTGGAGCCTACAGCACAGATACGCAGTATTTT
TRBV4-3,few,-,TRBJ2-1,CASSQDLQAAYNEQFF,TGCGCCAGCAGCCAAGATCTTCAGGCCGCCTACAATGAGCAGTTCTTC
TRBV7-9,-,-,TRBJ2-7,CASSLPLLGRTGLSYEQYF,TGTGCCAGCAGTCTTCCCCTCCTGGGTCGCACAGGCCTATCCTACGAGCAGTACTTC
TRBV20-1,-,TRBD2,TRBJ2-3,CSARGLRGGGLDTQYF,TGCAGTGCTAGAGGTCTACGGGGGGGCGGGCTAGATACGCAGTATTTT
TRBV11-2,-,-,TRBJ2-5,CASSSRTLTSKQETQYF,TGTGCCAGCAGCTCCCGGACCCTGACGTCGAAGCAAGAGACCCAGTACTTC
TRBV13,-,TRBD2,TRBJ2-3,CASSLVASGGAGTDTQYF,TGTGCCAGCAGCTTAGTGGCTAGCGGGGGGGCCGGCACAGATACGCAGTATTTT
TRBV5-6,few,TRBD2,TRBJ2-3,CASSLGLAGSLDTQYF,TGTGCCAGCAGCTTGGGGCTAGCGGGGAGTTTGGATACGCAGTATTTT
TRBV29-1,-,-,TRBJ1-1,CSAGDGRGAFF,TGCAGCGCGGGGGATGGTCGCGGAGCTTTCTTT
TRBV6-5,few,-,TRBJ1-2,CASGGPGGYTF,TGTGCCAGCGGGGGACCTGGTGGCTACACCTTC
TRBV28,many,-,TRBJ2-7,CASSLAGFEQYF,TGTGCCAGCAGTTTGGCAGGGTTCGAGCAGTACTTC
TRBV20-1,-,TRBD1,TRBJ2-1,CSAADRATYNEQFF,TGCAGTGCTGCGGACAGGGCAACTTACAATGAGCAGTTCTTC
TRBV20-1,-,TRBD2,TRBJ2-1,CSAARTSGGWYNEQFF,TGCAGTGCTGCCCGGACTAGCGGGGGGTGGTACAATGAGCAGTTCTTC
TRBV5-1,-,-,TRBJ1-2,CASSLEGGGDGYTF,TGCGCCAGCAGCTTGGAAGGTGGGGGGGATGGCTACACCTTC
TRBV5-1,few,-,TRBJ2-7,CASSLEDTYEQYF,TGCGCCAGCAGCTTGGAAGACACCTACGAGCAGTACTTC
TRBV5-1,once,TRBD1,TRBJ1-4,CASTEQGAANEKLFF,TGCGCCAGCACCGAACAGGGGGCGGCTAATGAAAAACTGTTTTTT
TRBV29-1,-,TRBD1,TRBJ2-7,CNETGDRSHEQYF,TGCAACGAAACCGGGGACAGGTCGCACGAGCAGTACTTC
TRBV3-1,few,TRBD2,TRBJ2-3,CASSQEPRLAGGWTDTQYF,TGTGCCAGCAGCCAAGAACCCCGACTAGCGGGGGGGTGGACAGATACGCAGTATTTT
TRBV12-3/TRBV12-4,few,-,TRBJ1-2,CASSFGGVGYTF,TGTGCCAGCAGTTTCGGGGGAGTCGGCTACACCTTC
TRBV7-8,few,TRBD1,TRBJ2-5,CASSHELKTGGLQETQYF,TGTGCCAGCAGCCACGAACTAAAGACAGGGGGGCTCCAAGAGACCCAGTACTTC
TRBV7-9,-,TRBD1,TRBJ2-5,CASSPDRGMAETQYF,TGTGCCAGCAGCCCAGACAGGGGGATGGCGGAGACCCAGTACTTC
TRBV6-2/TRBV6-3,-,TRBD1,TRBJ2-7,CASSYHWDRGEFDPYEQYF,TGTGCCAGCAGTTACCACTGGGACAGGGGGGAATTTGACCCCTACGAGCAGTACTTC
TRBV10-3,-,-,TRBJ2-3,CATRTDQGMDTQYF,TGTGCCACCAGGACGGATCAAGGCATGGATACGCAGTATTTT
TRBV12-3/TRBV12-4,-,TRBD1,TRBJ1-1,CASSFSQGAFTEAFF,TGTGCCAGCAGTTTCTCACAGGGGGCGTTCACTGAAGCTTTCTTT
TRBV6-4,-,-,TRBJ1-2,CASSDSIRGGYTF,TGTGCCAGCAGTGACTCGATAAGGGGTGGCTACACCTTC